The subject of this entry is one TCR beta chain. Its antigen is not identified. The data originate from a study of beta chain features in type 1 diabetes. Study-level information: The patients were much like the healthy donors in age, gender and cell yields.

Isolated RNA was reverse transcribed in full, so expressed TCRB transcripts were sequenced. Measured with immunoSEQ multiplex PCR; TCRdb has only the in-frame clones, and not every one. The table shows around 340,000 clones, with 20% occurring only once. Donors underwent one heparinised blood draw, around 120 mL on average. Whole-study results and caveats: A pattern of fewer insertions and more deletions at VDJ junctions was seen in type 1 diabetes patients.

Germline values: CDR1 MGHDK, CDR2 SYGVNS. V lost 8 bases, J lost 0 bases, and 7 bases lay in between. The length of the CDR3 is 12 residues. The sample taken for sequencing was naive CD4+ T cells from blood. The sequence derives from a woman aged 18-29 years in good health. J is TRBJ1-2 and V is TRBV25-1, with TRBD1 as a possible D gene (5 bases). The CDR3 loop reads CASSGTNYGYTF. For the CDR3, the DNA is TGTGCCAGCTCAGGGACTAACTATGGCTACACCTTC.